Listed here are 11 T cell receptor beta chains from one sample, sequenced in a study of T cell changes during pregnancy in multiple sclerosis. Sequenced by immunoSEQ multiplex PCR; TCRdb stores in-frame clones only, minus some. This sample has tens of thousands of clones; about nine tenths occur once, and the top ten carry about 1.6%. The input for sequencing was peripheral blood, taken after pregnancy. The origin of the receptors is a female donor in good health, enrolled as a control in a pregnancy study.

The chain carries TRBV27 and TRBJ1-2; D is unresolved. The CDR3 loop spans 13 amino acids. Trimming removed 6 bases at V and 2 bases at J, with 10 bases between. Germline CDR1 is MNHEY and CDR2 is SMNVEV (reference sequence). The CDR3 protein is CASSQPGNYGYTF. DNA of the CDR3: TGTGCCAGCAGCCAACCCGGGAACTATGGCTACACCTTC.

J is TRBJ2-7 and V is TRBV19, with 10 bases fitting TRBD2. From germline, CDR1 is LNHDA and CDR2 SQIVND (reference sequence). The CDR3 runs 15 residues. Trimming at V came to 5 bases and at J to 5 bases, leaving 9 bases not matched to a gene. CDR3: CASSLGTSVGDEQYF. CDR3 DNA: TGTGCCAGTAGTCTCGGGACTAGCGTAGGCGACGAGCAGTACTTC.

The table lists this clone with a count of one. The chain links TRBV6-9 to TRBJ1-2, with 7 bases fitting TRBD1. In germline, CDR1 is MNHGY, CDR2 SVAAGI. The V gene end was trimmed by 5 bases and the J gene end by 4 bases; junction bases not matched to a gene: 7. The CDR3 extends over 14 amino acids. The CDR3 spells CASSPGQAVYGYTF. The CDR3 DNA follows: TGTGCCAGCAGTCCCGGACAGGCCGTCTATGGCTACACCTTC.

The V gene is TRBV7-2, the J gene TRBJ2-2, with 8 bases that match TRBD2. Germline V gene data show CDR1 as SGHTA and CDR2 as FQGNSA. This CDR3 contains 16 residues. With V trimmed by 1 base and J by 5 bases, 6 bases remained unmatched. CDR3 loop: CASSLVGTSGTGELFF. The CDR3 region has the DNA TGTGCCAGCAGCTTAGTGGGGACTAGTGGGACCGGGGAGCTGTTTTTT. The variable domain in full, with the rest retrieved from reference TRBV7-2 and TRBJ2-2, is GAGVSQSPSNKVTEKGKDVELRCDPISGHTALYWYRQSLGQGLEFLIYFQGNSAPDKSGLPSDRFSAERTGGSVSTLTIQRTQQEDSAVYLCASSLVGTSGTGELFFGEGSRLTVL.

This chain uses TRBV11-2 with TRBJ1-1; 8 bases match TRBD1. Germline V gene sequence: CDR1 SGHAT, CDR2 FQNNGV. With 2 bases clipped from V and 3 bases from J, the junction kept 8 bases outside the gene matches. CDR3 size: 16 residues. The CDR3 coding sequence is TGTGCCAGCAGCTTAACTACAGGGGGGTATGACACTGAAGCTTTCTTT. Amino acid sequence: CASSLTTGGYDTEAFF.

This chain uses TRBV6-4 with TRBJ1-6, with 7 bases matching TRBD1. The CDR3 contains 14 residues. Trimming at V came to 5 bases and at J to 7 bases, leaving 5 bases not matched to a gene. Germline CDR1 reads MRHNA; CDR2 reads SNTAGT. The CDR3 spells CASSRQGGNSPLHF. Written as DNA, the CDR3 is TGTGCCAGCAGTCGACAGGGAGGCAATTCACCCCTCCACTTT.

This chain uses TRBV4-1 with TRBJ1-1; possible D gene TRBD1, 6 bases. This CDR3 has 15 amino acids. Germline CDR1 MGHRA, CDR2 YSYEKL. V was pared by 4 bases and J by 1 base, with 13 bases between. The CDR3 DNA sequence: TGCGCCAGCAGCCTCCCTCAGGGGCCGAACACTGAAGCTTTCTTT. This sequence encodes CASSLPQGPNTEAFF.

This rearrangement joins TRBV2 to TRBJ2-3; D perhaps matches TRBD2 (6 bases). Germline lookup yields CDR1 SNHLY and CDR2 FYNNEI. The CDR3 sequence is 15 residues long. V dropped 2 bases and J dropped 4 bases, with 13 bases sitting between them. The CDR3 reads CASSERAGTPDTQYF. The CDR3 DNA follows: TGTGCCAGCAGTGAACGGGCGGGGACTCCAGATACGCAGTATTTT.

This sequence joins TRBV30 and TRBJ1-2; the match to TRBD1 covers 7 bases. There are 13 residues in the CDR3. CDR1 is GTSNPN and CDR2 is SVGIG in the germline V gene (reference sequence). V was pared by 2 bases and J by 8 bases, with 8 bases of the junction left unmatched. The CDR3 DNA is TGTGCCTGGAGTTTAGGGGGCGCGGGAGGCTACACCTTC. Translation: CAWSLGGAGGYTF.

The chain carries TRBV10-3 and TRBJ1-5; 7 bases line up with TRBD1. This CDR3 contains 14 residues. The J segment lost 5 bases and the V segment lost 4 bases, leaving 5 bases of the junction unmatched. CDR1 is ENHRY and CDR2 is SYGVKD in the germline V gene. The CDR3 nucleotides read TGTGCCATCAGTGGGAGGGACAGCGATCAGCCCCAGCATTTT. Translation: CAISGRDSDQPQHF.

V gene TRBV7-9 combines with J gene TRBJ1-1, with TRBD1 identical over 8 bases. After removal of 5 bases from V and 5 bases from J, the junction contained 7 bases not matched to a gene. Germline values: CDR1 SEHNR, CDR2 FQNEAQ (reference sequence). The CDR3 is made up of 14 amino acids. CDR3 sequence (DNA): TGTGCCAGCAGCAACGGACAGGGTAGTACTGAAGCTTTCTTT. It translates to CASSNGQGSTEAFF.